The source of this T cell receptor (beta chain) is a study of a mutant IDH1 vaccine in newly diagnosed glioma. Study at large: Across weeks 1, 3, 5, 7, 11, 15, 19 and 23, patients received a vaccination each time, eight in all. Before enrollment, patients got radiotherapy alone, temozolomide alone, or mostly the combination. Vaccines were begun 4-6 weeks after radiotherapy alone, or with temozolomide cycles.

Trimming left V 0 bases short and J 4 bases short, with 7 bases between. CDR1 is SGHDT and CDR2 is YYEEEE in the germline V gene. The CDR3 runs 13 residues. The time point was: week 11, during vaccination. Each dose delivered 300 ug of mutant IDH1 20-mer peptide subcutaneously with imiquimod. Method: immunoSEQ multiplex PCR; TCRdb's copy keeps in-frame clones and lacks some. The table records 30,000 to 35,000 clones, 90% of them present only once. General study results and limits: Among patients, around 93% showed immune responses induced by the vaccine.

Concerning this clone itself: The antigen remains unidentified.

The receptor's source is a man between 18 and 29 years old with glioma. The sequenced sample was PBMCs, obtained from a glioma patient whose treatment included an IDH1 peptide vaccine. V gene TRBV5-6 combines with J gene TRBJ1-2; D is undetermined. In DNA form, the CDR3 reads TGTGCCAGCAGCTTGGTAGGGTTCTATGGCTACACCTTC. Encoded protein: CASSLVGFYGYTF.